This T cell receptor beta chain derives from a study of CD8 T cells in ankylosing spondylitis. Study-level findings and limits: Disease-associated clonotypes exhibited CD8+ identity and were relatively infrequent in peripheral blood. Typical of ankylosing spondylitis blood, it appeared, was a TCR beta motif of fewer than 10 highly homologous variants. Both synovial fluid and blood in reactive arthritis had previously been reported to carry some motif variants. Matched ankylosing spondylitis synovial fluid reportedly contained a significantly enriched population of disease-linked clones.

One entry per CDR3 protein results from TCRdb running MiXCR on the 5' RACE reads. The sample shows 800,000 to 900,000 distinct CDR3 sequences, about 11% of them seen only once. Many counts were recorded for this clonotype. Its antigen is as yet unknown. The receptor's source is a male donor with ankylosing spondylitis. The sample taken for sequencing was blood, either unsorted or a sorted T cell fraction (not recorded which).

CDR3 bases: TGCAGTGCTAGAGATTCGCCCTACAATGAGCAGTTCTTC. Amino acids: CSARDSPYNEQFF. The V gene is TRBV20-1, the J gene TRBJ2-1; D remains unclear. Trimming removed 0 bases from V and 2 bases from J, with 5 bases in between. Germline V gene lookup returns CDR1 DFQATT and CDR2 SNEGSKA (reference sequence). The CDR3 totals 13 residues.